This T cell receptor beta chain originates from a study of vaccination effects on CD4 cells after COVID-19 (dated by TCRdb to the early 2020s). Describing the broader study: Each participant received two doses of an mRNA SARS-CoV-2 vaccine, either BNT162b2 or mRNA-1273. A total of 10 COVID-19 convalescent patients and a handful of SARS-CoV-2-naive healthy vaccine recipients were included in the full study. SARS-CoV-2 spike-specific CD4+ TCR repertoires from before and after mRNA vaccination were compared in COVID-19 convalescent patients and in infection-naive vaccine recipients. Cultures from other donors in the study were sequenced using the Oncomine TCR Beta short-read assay on an Illumina iSeq 100.

To identify antigen-specific CD4+ T cell clonotypes by their expansion, the ViraFEST assay first stimulated PBMC with viral peptide pools and then applied TCR sequencing. After more than 9 days of culture, CD4+ T cells were isolated with the EasySep CD4+ T cell isolation kit. The absence of prior SARS-CoV-2 infection in healthy vaccine recipients was confirmed by negative nucleocapsid antibodies before and after vaccination. About 2.2 million PBMC per well were cultured in IMDM with about 4.5% human AB serum, 10 IU/ml IL-2 and gentamicin, plus 10 ug/ml peptides. On days 3 and 7, half of the culture medium was replaced with fresh IL-2-containing medium. Each peptide stimulation condition was cultured in triplicate wells unless otherwise noted. Using Ficoll-Paque Plus gradient centrifugation, PBMC were separated from whole blood and then either used fresh or cryopreserved at -140C. The spike proteins of SARS-CoV-2 and of the common cold coronaviruses HCoV-NL63, HCoV-OC43 and HCoV-229E were spanned by overlapping peptide pools. The QIAamp micro DNA kit was used to extract genomic DNA from the cultured CD4+ T cells.

Library construction relied on the immunoSEQ multiplex PCR assay. DNA from the cultured and isolated CD4+ T cells underwent TCR beta CDR3 sequencing. Per the original workflow: Non-productive TCR sequences were removed, reads were trimmed to the CDR3 region, and CDR3s of at least 7 amino acids were retained. Antigen-specific clonotypes were identified with the MANAFEST web app by comparing expansion in peptide wells against reference cultures. To count as positive, a clone had to show expansion at FDR<0.05 compared with the reference and with all other wells, an odds ratio above 5, and a frequency above 0.1% in two replicate wells. A clonotype was called cross-reactive if it was significantly expanded both in SARS-CoV-2 spike wells and in at least one common cold coronavirus spike condition. CDR3 similarity was assessed by Levenshtein distance with the stringdist R package, and unrooted trees were built with ape in R 3.6.1. The source is immuneACCESS, and TCRdb retained only in-frame sequences with V and J called. Part of the clones is not carried over; for the studies checked, unresolved V genes explain less than half of this, and the remainder is unexplained. Clone size and the V and J calls come from that table; the DNA yielded D and trimming. Present in this sample are about 60,000 clones, 81% of which were seen just once. The top ten hold more than 2% of the sample.

Notes on this clone: Its antigen has not been determined. Per-nucleotide qualities are absent, and no much larger clonotype sits a single base away.

From cysteine to phenylalanine, the CDR3 is 16 amino acids long. Only the CDR3 region is kept as DNA, spanning 48 bases read in frame from base 1. CDR1 and CDR2, per the germline V gene, are SGHTA and FQGNSA. V ends up 2 bases short and J 7 bases short, with an unmatched junction base count of 10. Findings and caveats that apply to the study as a whole: In healthy vaccine recipients, vaccine-induced clones were almost all SARS-CoV-2 mono-reactive, with only 1 of 255 cross-reactive with common cold coronaviruses. Clones induced by infection and clones induced by vaccination both contracted markedly at late timepoints after vaccination, which fits with T cell responses waning over time. Limitations of the study were the small number of convalescent patients and the absence of early post-infection timepoints.

The input for sequencing was CD4+ T cells from PBMCs cultured with HCoV-229E spike peptides, taken before COVID-19 vaccination. The sample's cell subset or site label, in plain terms: HCoV-229E spike overlapping peptide pool stimulation. The clonotype originates from a human donor who received a COVID-19 vaccine. The chain is encoded by TRBV7-2 joined to TRBJ2-5; TRBD2 aligns with 10 central bases. CDR3 protein: CASSLMSGGGVGTQYF. The DNA sequence reads TGTGCCAGCAGCTTAATGAGCGGGGGGGGAGTAGGGACCCAGTACTTC.